This TCR beta chain was retrieved from a study of T-cell reconstitution after alpha-beta-depleted transplantation in children. The CDR3 is made up of 17 amino acids. V lost 1 base, J lost 2 bases, and 16 bases lay in between. In germline, CDR1 is KGHSH, CDR2 LQKENI. This clonotype was recorded many times. Antigen unknown. Preparation of the TCRbeta library was carried out with unique molecular identifiers. TCRdb re-analysed the PCR reads in MiXCR, keeping a single row per CDR3 protein. The table lists 15,000 or so distinct CDR3 sequences, around 4.9% of them singletons. The study, taken as a whole, reports: T-cell numbers and diversity one year post-transplant derived largely from freshly generated T cells. There were some patients whose high TCRbeta diversity at day 60 came from surviving recipient T cells and thymic progenitors. Where alpha-beta T cells came from about two months after transplant was reportedly several hundred expanded graft clones.

This rearrangement joins TRBV18 to TRBJ2-3; TRBD1 or TRBD2 may be the D gene (7 bases each). The sample here was PBMCs, taken before TCRalphabeta/CD19-depleted stem cell transplant. The source of this sequence is a boy aged 5-17 years with acute lymphoblastic leukemia, due to receive a stem cell transplant. This CDR3 reads CASSPLPQGTTTDTQYF. The CDR3, as DNA: TGTGCCAGCTCACCACTTCCACAGGGGACTACCACAGATACGCAGTATTTT.